These 9 T cell receptor beta chains came from one sample sequenced in a study of vaccination effects on CD4 cells after COVID-19. TCRdb keeps only in-frame clones here, not all; method: immunoSEQ multiplex PCR. The table records about 17,000 clones, about four fifths of them present only once. These receptors are not linked to any known antigen. CD4+ T cells specific for antigen were expanded with viral peptide pools by the ViraFEST assay before sequencing. Researchers isolated CD4+ T cells once less than twelve days of culture had elapsed. The person was diagnosed with PCR-confirmed SARS-CoV-2 infection between March and December 2020. Each participant was administered two doses of either the BNT162b2 or the mRNA-1273 vaccine. Source: CD4+ T cells from PBMCs cultured with SARS-CoV-2 spike peptides, taken after COVID-19 vaccination. The receptors were gathered from a human donor who had a prior SARS-CoV-2 infection.

The rearrangement joins TRBV19 to TRBJ2-7; 7 positions agree with TRBD1. From germline, CDR1 is LNHDA and CDR2 SQIVND (reference sequence). The ends lost 5 bases at V and 8 bases at J; junction bases unmatched: 9. The CDR3 sequence is 13 residues long. As DNA, the CDR3 is TGTGCCAGTAGTTTCGGACAGGTCGGTAAGCAGTACTTC. Its protein is CASSFGQVGKQYF.

The rearrangement joins TRBV5-4 to TRBJ2-1, with 12 bases fitting TRBD2. The CDR3 has 15 residues. J lost 7 bases, V lost 4 bases, and 6 bases had no gene match. CDR1 is SGHNT, CDR2 YYREEE, per germline (reference sequence). CDR3 in DNA: TGTGCCAGCAGCAGCCTAGCGGGGGGGCGAAATGAGCAGTTCTTC. This codes for CASSSLAGGRNEQFF.

The rearrangement uses TRBV30 and TRBJ2-1; TRBD2 matches at 12 bases. The CDR3 consists of 17 residues. Germline V gives CDR1 GTSNPN, CDR2 SVGIG (reference sequence). Trimming took 0 bases from V and 4 from J; bases not matched to a gene: 7. The CDR3 coding sequence is TGTGCCTGGAGTGTACGGCGGACTAGCGGGGTGTACAATGAGCAGTTCTTC. It translates to CAWSVRRTSGVYNEQFF.

The V call is TRBV6-2 or TRBV6-3, the J call TRBJ2-7; 15 nucleotides agree with TRBD2. Germline trimming cut 4 bases from V and 6 bases from J; bases unmatched to any gene: 1. The CDR3 length is 14 residues. Germline-derived CDR1 and CDR2 are MNHEY and SVGEGT. CDR3 sequence reads: CASSLGLAGGEQYF. DNA of the CDR3: TGTGCCAGCAGTTTGGGACTAGCGGGGGGCGAGCAGTACTTC.

The chain carries TRBV7-9 and TRBJ2-5, with 9 bases identical to TRBD2. V lost 5 bases, J lost 4 bases, and 14 bases stayed unmatched. Germline assignment: CDR1 SEHNR and CDR2 FQNEAQ (reference sequence). There are 17 residues in the CDR3. CDR3 residues: CASSHHDAGGPGETQYF. The CDR3 DNA reads TGTGCCAGCAGCCACCATGACGCGGGAGGGCCGGGAGAGACCCAGTACTTC.

This chain uses TRBV5-1 with TRBJ1-2; weak D call: TRBD1 (6 bases). Trimming stripped 7 bases from V and 3 bases from J, with 13 bases between. This CDR3 is built from 13 residues. The germline V gene encodes CDR1 SGHRS and CDR2 YFSETQ. The CDR3 loop reads CASGSTGYYGYTF. As DNA, the CDR3 is TGCGCCAGCGGATCCACAGGGTACTATGGCTACACCTTC.

The rearrangement uses TRBV6-1 and TRBJ1-5; D is unresolved. This CDR3 region has 13 residues. Germline CDR1 and CDR2: MNHNS and SASEGT. The V end lost 1 base, the J end lost 6 bases, and 7 bases lay between the germline ends. The CDR3 nucleotides read TGTGCCAGCAGTGAAGTGTGGGTTCAGCCCCAGCATTTT. Its translation: CASSEVWVQPQHF.

The chain links TRBV6-4 to TRBJ1-3, with D tentatively TRBD1 (6 bases). This CDR3 spans 18 amino acids. Trimming left V 0 bases short and J 0 bases short, with 15 bases between. The germline gives CDR1 MRHNA, CDR2 SNTAGT. The CDR3 sequence: CASSDSSVDSLSGNTIYF. The DNA for the CDR3 is TGTGCCAGCAGTGACTCGTCAGTGGACAGTCTCTCTGGAAACACCATATATTTT.

The chain combines TRBV6-1 with TRBJ1-3; D call uncertain. There are 15 residues in the CDR3. V was pared by 5 bases and J by 0 bases, with 11 bases between. Germline loops: CDR1 MNHNS, CDR2 SASEGT. The CDR3 protein is CASSSAGYSGNTIYF. In DNA, the CDR3 is TGTGCCAGCAGTTCCGCAGGCTACTCTGGAAACACCATATATTTT.